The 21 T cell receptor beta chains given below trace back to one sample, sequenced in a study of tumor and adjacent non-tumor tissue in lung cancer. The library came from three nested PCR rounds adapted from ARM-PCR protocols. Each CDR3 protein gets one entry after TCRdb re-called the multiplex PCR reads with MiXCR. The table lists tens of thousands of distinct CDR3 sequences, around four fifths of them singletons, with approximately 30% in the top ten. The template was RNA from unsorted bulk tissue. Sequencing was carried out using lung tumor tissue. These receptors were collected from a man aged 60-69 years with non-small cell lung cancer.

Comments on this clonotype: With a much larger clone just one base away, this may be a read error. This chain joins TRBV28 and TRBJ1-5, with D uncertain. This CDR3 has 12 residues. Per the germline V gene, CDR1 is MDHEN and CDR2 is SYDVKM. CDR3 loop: CASHTGNQPRHF. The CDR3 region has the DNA TGTGCCAGCCACACGGGCAATCAGCCCCGGCATTTT.

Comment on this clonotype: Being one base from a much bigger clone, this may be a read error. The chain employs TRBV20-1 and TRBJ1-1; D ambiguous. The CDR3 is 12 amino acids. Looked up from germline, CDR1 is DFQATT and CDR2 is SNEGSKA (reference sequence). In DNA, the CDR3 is TGCAGTGCTAGAGGAGGGAACACTGATGCTTTCTTT. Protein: CSARGGNTDAFF.

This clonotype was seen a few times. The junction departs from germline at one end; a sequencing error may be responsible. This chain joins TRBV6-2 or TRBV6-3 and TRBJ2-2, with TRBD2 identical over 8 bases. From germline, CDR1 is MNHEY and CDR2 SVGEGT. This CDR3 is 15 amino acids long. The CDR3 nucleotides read TGTGTCAGCAGTTCAAGCGGGAGAAACGCCGGGGAGCTGTTTTTT. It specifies CVSSSSGRNAGELFF.

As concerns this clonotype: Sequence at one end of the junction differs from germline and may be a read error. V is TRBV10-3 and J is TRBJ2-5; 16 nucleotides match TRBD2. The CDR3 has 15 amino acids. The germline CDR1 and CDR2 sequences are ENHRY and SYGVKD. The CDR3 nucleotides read TGTGCCATCAATGAGCCGGGGACTAGCGGGAGGGCCGTCTACTTC. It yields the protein CAINEPGTSGRAVYF.

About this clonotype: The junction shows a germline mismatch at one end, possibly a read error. CDR3 DNA: TGTAGCTTTGAAGGGGTGCGGGGGCCAGATACGCAGTATTTT. It translates to CSFEGVRGPDTQYF. The V gene is TRBV29-1, the J gene TRBJ2-3, with a possible D match to TRBD2 (7 bases). Germline loops: CDR1 SQVTM, CDR2 ANQGSEA. This CDR3 comprises 14 residues.

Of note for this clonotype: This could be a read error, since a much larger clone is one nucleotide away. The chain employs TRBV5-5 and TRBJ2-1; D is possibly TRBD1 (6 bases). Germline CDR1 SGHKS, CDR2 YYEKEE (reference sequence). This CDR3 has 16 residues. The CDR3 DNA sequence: TGTGCCAGCGGCTTTCAGGGGACCGGGTCCTACAATAAGCAGTTCTTC. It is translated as CASGFQGTGSYNKQFF.

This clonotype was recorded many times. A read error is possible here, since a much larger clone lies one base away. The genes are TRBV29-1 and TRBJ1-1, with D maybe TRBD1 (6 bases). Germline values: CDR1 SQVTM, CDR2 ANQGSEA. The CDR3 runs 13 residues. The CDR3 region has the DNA TGCAGCGTTGAATTGGGGGCGGACACTGAAGCTTACTTT. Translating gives CSVELGADTEAYF.

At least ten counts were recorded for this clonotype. The CDR3 DNA reads as TGCAGCGTTGACGACAGGCGCTCGGGAGAGACCCAGTACTTC. Protein sequence: CSVDDRRSGETQYF. This sequence joins TRBV29-1 and TRBJ2-5; the D gene is possibly TRBD1 (6 bases). The germline CDR1 and CDR2 sequences are SQVTM and ANQGSEA. CDR3 length: 14 residues. V shed 3 bases and J shed 4 bases, with 15 bases lying between them. Full variable domain (outside the CDR3, taken from reference TRBV29-1 and TRBJ2-5): SAVISQKPSRDICQRGTSLTIQCQVDSQVTMMFWYRQQPGQSLTLIATANQGSEATYESGFVIDKFPISRPNLTFSTLTVSNMSPEDSSIYLCSVDDRRSGETQYFGPGTRLLVL.

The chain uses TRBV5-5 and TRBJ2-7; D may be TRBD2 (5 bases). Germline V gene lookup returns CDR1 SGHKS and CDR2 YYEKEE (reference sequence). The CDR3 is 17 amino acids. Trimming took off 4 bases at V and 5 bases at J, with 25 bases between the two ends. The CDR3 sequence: CASSGLEGDLMVHEQYF. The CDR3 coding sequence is TGTGCCAGCAGCGGCCTAGAGGGTGACCTTATGGTGCACGAGCAGTACTTC. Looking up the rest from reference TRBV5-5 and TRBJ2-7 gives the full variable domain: DAGVTQSPTHLIKTRGQQVTLRCSPISGHKSVSWYQQVLGQGPQFIFQYYEKEERGRGNFPDRFSARQFPNYSSELNVNALLLGDSALYLCASSGLEGDLMVHEQYFGPGTRLTVT.

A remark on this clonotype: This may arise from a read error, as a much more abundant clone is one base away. The CDR3 sequence: CASSSSASTDTQYF. The DNA for the CDR3 is TGCGCCAGCAGCTCGTCAGCGAGCACAGATACGCAGTATTTT. The chain has TRBV5-1 and TRBJ2-3, with no clear D. The CDR3 loop spans 14 amino acids. Looked up from germline, CDR1 is SGHRS and CDR2 is YFSETQ. The germline V and J ends were trimmed by 3 bases and 0 bases, with 8 bases remaining between them.

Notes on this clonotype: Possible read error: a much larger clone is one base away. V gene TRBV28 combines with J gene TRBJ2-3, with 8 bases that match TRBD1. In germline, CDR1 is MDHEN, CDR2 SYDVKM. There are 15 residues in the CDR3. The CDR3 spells CVSPPTGAATDTQYF. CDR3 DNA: TGTGTCAGCCCCCCGACAGGGGCGGCTACGGATACGCAGTATTTT.

Here the CDR3 reads CASNYGTPRSSEQFF. CDR3 DNA: TGTGCCAGCAACTACGGGACGCCGAGGAGTAGTGAGCAGTTCTTC. The chain is built from TRBV11-3 and TRBJ2-1; the D call may be TRBD1 or TRBD2 (5 bases each). The CDR3 sequence is 15 residues long. Trimming shortened V by 7 bases and J by 9 bases, and 22 bases separated the two germline ends. Germline V gene lookup returns CDR1 SGHNT and CDR2 YENEEA.

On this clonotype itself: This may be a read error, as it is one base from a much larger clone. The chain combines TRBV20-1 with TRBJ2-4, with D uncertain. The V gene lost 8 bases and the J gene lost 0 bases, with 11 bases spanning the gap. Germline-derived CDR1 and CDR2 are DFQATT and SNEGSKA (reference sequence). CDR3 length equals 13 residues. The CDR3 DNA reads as TGCAGTACTGTCACGATAGCCAAAAACATTCAGTACTTC. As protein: CSTVTIAKNIQYF.

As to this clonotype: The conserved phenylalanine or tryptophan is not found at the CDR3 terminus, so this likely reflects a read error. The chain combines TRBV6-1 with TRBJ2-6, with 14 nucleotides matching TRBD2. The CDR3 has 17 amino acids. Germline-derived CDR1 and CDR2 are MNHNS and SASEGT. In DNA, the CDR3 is TGTGCCAGTTTACCGGGACTAGCGGGAGCTGGAGCCAACGTCCTGACTCTC. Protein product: CASLPGLAGAGANVLTL.

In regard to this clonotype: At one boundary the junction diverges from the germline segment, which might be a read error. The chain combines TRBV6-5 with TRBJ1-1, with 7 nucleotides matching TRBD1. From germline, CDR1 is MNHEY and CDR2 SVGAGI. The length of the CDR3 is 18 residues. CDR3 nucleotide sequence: TGTACCAGCAGTTACCACGGCGTACGGGACAGCTTCAACACTGAAGCTTTCTTT. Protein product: CTSSYHGVRDSFNTEAFF.

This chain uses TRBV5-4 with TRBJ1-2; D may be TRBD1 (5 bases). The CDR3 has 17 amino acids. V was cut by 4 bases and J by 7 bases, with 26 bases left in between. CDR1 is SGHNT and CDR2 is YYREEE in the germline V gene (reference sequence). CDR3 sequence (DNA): TGTGCCAGCAGCCCCGGGGCCGCCGGTAAAGATTACTGTGGCTACACCTTC. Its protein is CASSPGAAGKDYCGYTF.

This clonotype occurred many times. The CDR3 reads CASRQQGSYEQYF. The CDR3 coding sequence is TGTGCCAGCAGACAACAGGGTTCCTACGAGCAGTACTTC. This chain joins TRBV2 and TRBJ2-7, with a possible D match to TRBD1 (6 bases). Germline V gives CDR1 SNHLY, CDR2 FYNNEI. V dropped 6 bases and J dropped 1 base, with 10 bases sitting between them. The CDR3 runs 13 residues.

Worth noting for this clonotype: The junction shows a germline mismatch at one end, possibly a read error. CDR3 protein: CSTRPKSYYNEQFF. In DNA, the CDR3 is TGCAGTACTAGACCAAAATCGTACTACAATGAGCAGTTCTTC. V gene TRBV20-1 combines with J gene TRBJ2-1; D might be TRBD2 (5 bases). There are 14 residues in the CDR3. Germline V gene sequence: CDR1 DFQATT, CDR2 SNEGSKA (reference sequence).

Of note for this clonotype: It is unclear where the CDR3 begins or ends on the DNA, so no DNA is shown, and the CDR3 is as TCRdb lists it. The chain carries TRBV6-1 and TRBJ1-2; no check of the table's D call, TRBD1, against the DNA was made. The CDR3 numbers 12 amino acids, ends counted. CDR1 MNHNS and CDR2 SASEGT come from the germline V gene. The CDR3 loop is CVSRGQIYGCTF.

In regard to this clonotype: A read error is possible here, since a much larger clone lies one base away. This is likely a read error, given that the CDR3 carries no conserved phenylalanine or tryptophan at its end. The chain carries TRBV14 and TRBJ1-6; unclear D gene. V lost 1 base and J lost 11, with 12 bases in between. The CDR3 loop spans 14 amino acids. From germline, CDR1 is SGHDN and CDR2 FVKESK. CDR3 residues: CASSQARGGTPLHY. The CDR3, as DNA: TGTGCCAGCAGCCAAGCCCGGGGAGGTACACCCCTCCACTAT.

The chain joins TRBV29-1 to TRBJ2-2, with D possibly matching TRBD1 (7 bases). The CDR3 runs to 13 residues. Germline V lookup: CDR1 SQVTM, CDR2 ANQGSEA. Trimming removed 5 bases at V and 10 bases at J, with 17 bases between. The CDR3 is CSVLLTGRKELFF. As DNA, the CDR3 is TGCAGCGTTTTACTGACAGGGAGGAAGGAGCTGTTTTTT.